This T cell receptor beta chain appears in the sequencing data of a study of cytomegalovirus exposure and HLA in healthy donors. Primers included in the PCR were 60 Vbeta and 13 Jbeta primers. Measured with immunoSEQ multiplex PCR; TCRdb has only the in-frame clones, and not every one. The sample includes over 150,000 clones, about four fifths of them seen just once. V dropped 4 bases and J dropped 4 bases, with 11 bases sitting between them. Germline CDR1 SGHDN, CDR2 FVKESK. CDR3 size: 14 residues. Sequenced material: PBMCs. The chain uses TRBV14 and TRBJ1-5; D remains unclear. This sequence was found in a man younger than 40 in good health and CMV-seropositive. In DNA form, the CDR3 reads TGTGCCAGCAGCCCGGGTTTTGGGAATCAGCCCCAGCATTTT. Protein: CASSPGFGNQPQHF.